This T cell receptor (beta chain) appears in the sequencing data of a study of cytomegalovirus exposure and HLA in healthy donors. Study findings and constraints: Rare TCR sequences predominated, though certain public TCRs were found in many donors.

As concerns this clone: Its specificity is not known.

V lost 1 base to trimming and J lost 0 bases, with 4 bases between them. The germline CDR1 and CDR2 sequences are MDHEN and SYDVKM. The CDR3 contains 14 residues. Both 60 Vbeta primers and 13 Jbeta primers went into the PCR. The assay was immunoSEQ multiplex PCR, and TCRdb's table has in-frame clones only and misses some. This sample has around 150,000 clones; just under 85% occur once, and the top ten carry approximately 1.5%. What was sequenced was PBMCs. This clonotype was obtained from a man aged 25 to 45 in good health and CMV-seropositive. This chain links TRBV28 with TRBJ1-3; D is unclear. The CDR3 sequence: CASSLYSSGNTIYF. The CDR3 DNA reads TGTGCCAGCAGTTTATACAGCTCTGGAAACACCATATATTTT.